This paragraph reports one T cell receptor beta chain. This clonotype was found many times. There is no known antigen for this receptor. No clone much larger than this one lies a single base away; base qualities are absent. The sample was run on an Illumina HiSeq 1500. Through fastp at Q25 and MiXCR, TCRdb rebuilt clones from the public reads, retaining in-frame beta chains. Each entry merges the rows of one CDR3 protein and shows their most common DNA and genes. The table for this sample lists around 270,000 distinct CDR3 sequences; over 8% of them were counted only once. The ten largest account for more than 12% of the sample. The data were obtained in a study of T cell repertoires in cytomegalovirus infection (dated by TCRdb to 2018 to 2020). About the full investigation: The HLA type of each donor mattered for the analysis, because public TCR beta signatures pointed to carriage of CMV infection along with the matching HLA type. Results and caveats for the whole study, not just this receptor: Cumulative frequency of public TCR beta family members discriminated carriers of CMV infection plus the relevant HLA type in this cohort and an independent approximately 370-donor cohort. In the ex vivo response, HLA-C-restricted CMV-specific TCR beta clonotypes were dominant, and in two of eight donors the single most frequent clonotype came from this HLA-C-restricted group.

The germline V gene provides CDR1 LGHNA and CDR2 YSLEER. V lost 8 bases and J lost 1 base; the stretch between them is 11 bases long. Including the terminal cysteine and phenylalanine, the CDR3 comprises 13 residues. This entry keeps only the CDR3 DNA: 39 bases, framed from base 1. This TCR derives from a human donor in good health (CMV status not recorded). Some clones in this sample may be carry-over from other donors' samples. Sequencing input: PBMCs. The sequence joins TRBV4-3 to TRBJ1-1; no D gene can be assigned with confidence. CDR3 sequence: CASSPSENTEAFF. Read as DNA, the sequence is TGCGCCAGCTCTCCCTCCGAGAACACTGAAGCTTTCTTT.